This TCR beta chain originates from a study of CD8 T cells in ankylosing spondylitis. Deletions cut 4 bases from V and 0 bases from J, with 17 bases between. Per the germline V gene, CDR1 is SEHNR and CDR2 is FQNEAQ (reference sequence). The CDR3 extends over 17 amino acids. This clonotype was seen many times. TCRdb independently ran MiXCR on the 5' RACE reads; one entry per CDR3 protein. The table has more than 150,000 distinct CDR3 sequences, 15% to 20% seen once. The chain recombines TRBV7-9 with TRBJ2-3, with D possibly being TRBD2 (7 bases). The specimen sequenced was blood, either unsorted or a sorted T cell fraction (not recorded which). The TCR was taken from a male donor aged 5 to 29 with ankylosing spondylitis or in good health (not recorded which). CDR3 nucleotide sequence: TGTGCCAGCAGCTCGGGGGCTAGCGGCCTTAGCACAGATACGCAGTATTTT. This translates into CASSSGASGLSTDTQYF.